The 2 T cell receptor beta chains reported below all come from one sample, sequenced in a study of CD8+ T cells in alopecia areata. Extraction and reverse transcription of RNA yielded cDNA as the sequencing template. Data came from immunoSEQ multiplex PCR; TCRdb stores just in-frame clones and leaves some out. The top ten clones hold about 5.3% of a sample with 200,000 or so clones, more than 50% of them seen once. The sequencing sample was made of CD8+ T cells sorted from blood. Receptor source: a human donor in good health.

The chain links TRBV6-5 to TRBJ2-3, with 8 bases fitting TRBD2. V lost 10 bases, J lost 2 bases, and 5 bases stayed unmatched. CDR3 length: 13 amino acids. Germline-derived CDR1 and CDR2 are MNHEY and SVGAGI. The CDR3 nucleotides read TGTGCCACTACGGGAGGGTACACAGATACGCAGTATTTT. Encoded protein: CATTGGYTDTQYF.

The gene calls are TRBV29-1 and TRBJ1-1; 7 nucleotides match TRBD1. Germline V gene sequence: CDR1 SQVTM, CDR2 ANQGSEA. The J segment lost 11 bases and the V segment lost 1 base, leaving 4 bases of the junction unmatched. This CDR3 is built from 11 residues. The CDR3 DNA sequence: TGCAGCGTTGAAGTCACAGGGGTCGCTTTCTTT. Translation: CSVEVTGVAFF.